The 25 T cell receptor beta chains below come from one sample, sequenced in a study of shared clonotypes between healthy human individuals. This table comes from immunoSEQ multiplex PCR, and its TCRdb copy is limited to in-frame clones, with some not included. The sample shows fewer than 550,000 clones, around 79% of them seen only once. The sequenced material came from PBMCs. Receptors originate from a middle-aged woman in good health. Some clones in this sample may be carry-over from other donors' samples.

This rearrangement joins TRBV18 to TRBJ2-3; D is possibly TRBD2 (8 bases). Between the trimmed V and J ends, which lost 3 bases and 6 bases, there was a span of 19 bases. Germline V gene data show CDR1 as KGHSH and CDR2 as LQKENI. The CDR3 consists of 16 residues. This CDR3 is CASSPGQAGGSDTQYF. The CDR3 DNA reads as TGTGCCAGCTCACCTGGACAGGCGGGGGGTTCTGATACGCAGTATTTT.

The rearrangement joins TRBV28 to TRBJ1-5; perhaps TRBD1 as D (6 bases). Germline assignment: CDR1 MDHEN and CDR2 SYDVKM. This CDR3 region has 16 residues. The V end was cut by 7 bases, the J end by 0 bases, with 16 bases between. DNA of the CDR3: TGTGCCAGCACCGGACAGACCCCGTATAGCAATCAGCCCCAGCATTTT. Residues: CASTGQTPYSNQPQHF.

This clone was found a few times. The chain joins TRBV15 to TRBJ2-5, with TRBD2 matching over 11 bases. The V gene end was trimmed by 6 bases and the J gene end by 5 bases; junction bases not matched to a gene: 14. CDR3 length equals 17 residues. Germline V gene data show CDR1 as LNHNV and CDR2 as YYDKDF (reference sequence). CDR3 DNA: TGTGCCACCAGTAAGACTAGCGGGGCCGTCAATAGGGAGACCCAGTACTTC. Translating it yields CATSKTSGAVNRETQYF.

The chain carries TRBV2 and TRBJ2-5; D not certain. The CDR3 consists of 11 residues. The germline V gene has CDR1 SNHLY and CDR2 FYNNEI. Deletions cut 4 bases from V and 5 bases from J, with 5 bases between. For the CDR3, the DNA is TGTGCCAGCAGTGGCGCGGAGACCCAGTACTTC. As protein: CASSGAETQYF.

The genes are TRBV27 and TRBJ2-7; TRBD2 is a possible D gene (5 bases). Germline-derived CDR1 and CDR2 are MNHEY and SMNVEV (reference sequence). V dropped 3 bases and J dropped 0 bases, with 18 bases sitting between them. The CDR3 extends over 17 amino acids. This CDR3 is CASSFSTVRGSSYEQYF. The CDR3 region has the DNA TGTGCCAGCAGTTTCTCCACCGTTAGAGGGAGCTCCTACGAGCAGTACTTC.

The chain recombines TRBV5-1 with TRBJ2-3; D may be TRBD1 (6 bases). This CDR3 has 14 amino acids. Germline V gives CDR1 SGHRS, CDR2 YFSETQ. V gave up 5 bases and J gave up 5 bases, with 15 bases separating them. The CDR3 nucleotides read TGCGCCAGCAGTTACACAGGGTCGGAAGATACGCAGTATTTT. It yields the protein CASSYTGSEDTQYF.

This rearrangement joins TRBV19 to TRBJ1-2; D is possibly TRBD1 (6 bases). Between the trimmed V and J ends, which lost 6 bases and 1 base, there was a span of 15 bases. This CDR3 region has 15 residues. CDR1 is LNHDA and CDR2 is SQIVND in the germline V gene (reference sequence). The CDR3 coding sequence is TGTGCCAGTAGCGGGACATATGGGTTTAACTATGGCTACACCTTC. As protein: CASSGTYGFNYGYTF.

This rearrangement joins TRBV18 to TRBJ1-1; weak D call: TRBD1 (6 bases). Trimming cost V 3 bases and J 0 bases, with 11 bases left between them. This CDR3 region has 15 residues. CDR1 KGHSH and CDR2 LQKENI come from the germline V gene. The CDR3 coding sequence is TGTGCCAGCTCACCCCGGACAGACCTGAACACTGAAGCTTTCTTT. It yields the protein CASSPRTDLNTEAFF.

The V gene is TRBV5-1, the J gene TRBJ1-2; 8 nucleotides agree with TRBD1. J gave up 3 bases and V 4 bases, and 8 bases lay outside the gene matches. Germline-derived CDR1 and CDR2 are SGHRS and YFSETQ. The CDR3 has 15 residues. The DNA for the CDR3 is TGCGCCAGCAGCCCCGTACAGGGGGTGGACTATGGCTACACCTTC. This sequence encodes CASSPVQGVDYGYTF.

This chain joins TRBV9 and TRBJ2-3; D is perhaps TRBD2 (5 bases). The CDR3 loop spans 12 amino acids. The germline CDR1 and CDR2 sequences are SGDLS and YYNGEE. V shed 3 bases and J shed 6 bases, with 8 bases lying between them. The CDR3 sequence is CASSELADTQYF. CDR3 DNA: TGTGCCAGCAGCGAATTAGCGGATACGCAGTATTTT.

This clone turned up a few times. The J gene is TRBJ1-2, the V gene TRBV2; D is unclear. V was cut by 4 bases and J by 9 bases, with 12 bases left in between. The V gene's germline CDR1 is SNHLY and CDR2 FYNNEI. This CDR3 spans 12 amino acids. This CDR3 reads CASSASKTRYTF. Written as DNA, the CDR3 is TGTGCCAGCAGTGCGTCGAAGACACGCTACACCTTC.

The rearrangement uses TRBV6-1 and TRBJ2-3; D possibly corresponds to TRBD2 (5 bases). Trimming took 6 bases from V and 2 from J, leaving 12 bases between them. The CDR3 has 14 residues. Germline CDR1 and CDR2: MNHNS and SASEGT. As DNA, the CDR3 is TGTGCCAGCAGGTCTGGCGGGTTCACAGATACGCAGTATTTT. Translated: CASRSGGFTDTQYF.

V usage is TRBV6-4 and J usage is TRBJ2-6, with D tentatively TRBD1 (6 bases). Germline V gene lookup returns CDR1 MRHNA and CDR2 SNTAGT. The V end was cut by 6 bases, the J end by 1 base, with 10 bases between. The CDR3 loop spans 15 amino acids. The CDR3 sequence is CASSRGGSGANVLTF. As DNA, the CDR3 is TGTGCCAGCAGCAGAGGGGGATCTGGGGCCAACGTCCTGACTTTC.

At least ten counts were recorded for this clone. The V call is TRBV29-1, the J call TRBJ2-3; 9 bases agree with TRBD2. The trim removed 5 bases at V and 5 bases at J, leaving 2 bases unmatched. This CDR3 spans 12 amino acids. Germline V gene lookup returns CDR1 SQVTM and CDR2 ANQGSEA. Here the CDR3 DNA reads TGCAGCGTTATTAGCGGGGGAGATACGCAGTATTTT. It is translated as CSVISGGDTQYF.

The rearrangement uses TRBV28 and TRBJ2-7, with D perhaps TRBD1 (5 bases). V lost 2 bases and J lost 3, with 17 bases in between. There are 16 residues in the CDR3. Germline values: CDR1 MDHEN, CDR2 SYDVKM. The CDR3 here is CASSLPMGPPRYEQYF. The CDR3, as DNA: TGTGCCAGCAGTTTACCGATGGGGCCCCCTCGCTACGAGCAGTACTTC.

CDR3 bases: TGCGCCAGCAGCCAAGGAAGAGGGCCTGGAAACACCATATATTTT. Encoded protein: CASSQGRGPGNTIYF. J is TRBJ1-3 and V is TRBV4-1; D is unclear. CDR3 length: 15 residues. The germline V gene has CDR1 MGHRA and CDR2 YSYEKL. V dropped 1 base and J dropped 2 bases, with 9 bases sitting between them.

This clone was picked up many times. J is TRBJ1-6 and V is TRBV6-1; D is ambiguous. From germline, CDR1 is MNHNS and CDR2 SASEGT. Trimming stripped 3 bases from V and 7 bases from J, with 25 bases between. There are 19 residues in the CDR3. The CDR3 DNA sequence: TGTGCCAGCAGTGACAGTCTTCGGACCCAGCTAGTCTCAAATTCACCCCTCCACTTT. Its protein is CASSDSLRTQLVSNSPLHF.

The chain recombines TRBV28 with TRBJ1-2; no definite D call. The V and J ends lost 6 bases and 8 bases respectively, with 10 bases between them. There are 11 residues in the CDR3. Germline V lookup: CDR1 MDHEN, CDR2 SYDVKM. The DNA of the CDR3 is TGTGCCAGCAGCCGGTCCGGCGGCTACACCTTC. It is translated as CASSRSGGYTF.

This chain uses TRBV11-2 with TRBJ2-1; D is unclear. The CDR3 spans 16 residues. The germline V gene has CDR1 SGHAT and CDR2 FQNNGV. V lost 4 bases and J 1 base, leaving 14 bases between the germline ends. The CDR3 nucleotides read TGTGCCAGCAGCTCCACCTCGGGTCAGTCCTACAATGAGCAGTTCTTC. This sequence encodes CASSSTSGQSYNEQFF.

This clone was seen once. The V call is TRBV9, the J call TRBJ2-1; TRBD2 might be the D (5 bases). V was shortened by 10 bases and J by 2 bases, with 22 bases between the two germline ends. Germline V lookup: CDR1 SGDLS, CDR2 YYNGEE. This CDR3 spans 16 amino acids. CDR3 region: CAHPWTPFGTYNEQFF. The CDR3 coding sequence is TGTGCCCACCCTTGGACTCCCTTCGGCACCTACAATGAGCAGTTCTTC.

This clone was found many times. The chain combines TRBV9 with TRBJ2-1; 9 bases line up with TRBD2. The CDR3 runs to 15 residues. Germline CDR1 SGDLS, CDR2 YYNGEE. With 3 bases clipped from V and 9 bases from J, the junction kept 10 bases outside the gene matches. The chain's CDR3 is CASSAAGGPGGEQFF. The DNA for the CDR3 is TGTGCCAGCAGCGCTGCGGGGGGGCCTGGTGGTGAGCAGTTCTTC.

The chain recombines TRBV28 with TRBJ2-7; 11 nucleotides agree with TRBD2. The length of the CDR3 is 15 residues. Germline CDR1 MDHEN, CDR2 SYDVKM. V shed 4 bases, J shed 1 base, and the junction held 3 bases outside the gene matches. The CDR3 protein is CASSSTSGVSYEQYF. The CDR3, as DNA: TGTGCCAGCAGTTCGACTAGCGGGGTTTCCTACGAGCAGTACTTC.

The table lists this clone with a count of one. The chain combines TRBV4-1 with TRBJ2-1; D might be TRBD2 (7 bases). CDR3 length equals 16 residues. Germline values: CDR1 MGHRA, CDR2 YSYEKL. Between the trimmed V and J ends, which lost 4 bases and 7 bases, there was a span of 20 bases. In DNA, the CDR3 is TGCGCCAGCAGCCCCTCTGGGGGCGGGAGTCTTAATGAGCAGTTCTTC. Translation: CASSPSGGGSLNEQFF.

In regard to this clone: Other DNA sequences in this specimen translate into the identical CDR3. This chain joins TRBV2 and TRBJ2-5; 7 bases line up with TRBD2. The V and J ends lost 8 bases and 5 bases, in that order; junction bases with no gene match: 2. Per germline, CDR1 SNHLY and CDR2 FYNNEI. The CDR3 is 11 amino acids. Written as DNA, the CDR3 is TGTGCCAGCGGGCGGGGGGAGACCCAGTACTTC. Translation: CASGRGETQYF.

On this clone: One junction end disagrees with the germline gene, perhaps due to a read error. This chain joins TRBV7-3 and TRBJ2-3, with a possible D match to TRBD2 (6 bases). The CDR3 is 15 residues long. Germline V gives CDR1 SGHTA, CDR2 FQGTGA. The CDR3, as DNA: TGTGCCAGCAGCTTATCGGCGGGGCTCACAGATACGCAGTACTTT. Translated: CASSLSAGLTDTQYF.